The 13 T cell receptor beta chains in this list originate from one sample, sequenced in a study of glioma-infiltrating T cells. Amplification of TCR alpha and beta CDR3 regions from RNA used iRepertoire nested multiplex PCR. TCRdb re-derived calls from the multiplex PCR reads in MiXCR, one entry per CDR3 protein. The sample lists approximately 90,000 distinct CDR3 sequences; 23% were seen once. Sequencing input: glioma tissue, nonneoplastic brain tissue, or PBMCs (not recorded which). These receptors were taken from a human donor with low-grade glioma or glioblastoma, undergoing nonglioma brain surgery, or in good health (not recorded which).

In this sample, this clonotype turned up many times. CDR3 bases: TGTGCCAGCAGCCCTCGAGTAGCGGGGGGGCTTACCACAGATACGCAGTATTTT. Translating it yields CASSPRVAGGLTTDTQYF. The V call is TRBV11-2, the J call TRBJ2-3; TRBD2 aligns across 11 bases. The CDR3 has 18 residues. From germline, CDR1 is SGHAT and CDR2 FQNNGV. V shed 5 bases and J 2 bases; nucleotides not matched to a gene: 12.

As regards this clonotype: A much bigger clone sits one base away, suggesting this may be a read error. The rearrangement joins TRBV12-3 or TRBV12-4 to TRBJ1-1, with a possible D match to TRBD1 (5 bases). The CDR3 loop spans 14 amino acids. The CDR3 spells CASSSTTVNTEALF. CDR3 nucleotides: TGTGCCAGCAGTTCGACGACAGTGAACACTGAAGCTTTATTT.

This clonotype was counted many times. The CDR3 DNA sequence: TGTGCCAGCAGTTATGGCAGGGCTAGCGGGGAGGAGACCCAGTACTTC. Its translation: CASSYGRASGEETQYF. The chain joins TRBV6-1 to TRBJ2-5, with TRBD2 matching 9 bases. The germline V gene has CDR1 MNHNS and CDR2 SASEGT. The CDR3 has 16 residues. With V trimmed by 5 bases and J by 5 bases, 12 bases remained unmatched.

In its sample, this clonotype was seen a few times. The rearrangement uses TRBV7-9 and TRBJ2-1, with D hard to call. This CDR3 comprises 16 residues. CDR1 is SEHNR, CDR2 FQNEAQ, per germline (reference sequence). With 5 bases removed from V and 7 bases from J, the gap between germline ends came to 21 bases. The CDR3 region has the DNA TGTGCCAGCAGCCCAGGTGGCTCCTGGAGTCGGAATGAGCAGTTCTTC. It translates to CASSPGGSWSRNEQFF. Variable domain in full (rest from reference TRBV7-9 and TRBJ2-1): DTGVSQNPRHKITKRGQNVTFRCDPISEHNRLYWYRQTLGQGPEFLTYFQNEAQLEKSRLLSDRFSAERPKGSFSTLEIQRTEQGDSAMYLCASSPGGSWSRNEQFFGPGTRLTVL.

In its sample, this clonotype was seen a few times. The chain joins TRBV18 to TRBJ1-1, with no clear D. Germline V CDR1 and CDR2: KGHSH, LQKENI. Trimming removed 3 bases at V and 4 bases at J, with 15 bases between. The CDR3 sequence is 15 residues long. The CDR3 here is CASSPPSLFGTEAFF. The CDR3 DNA reads TGTGCCAGCTCACCCCCCTCCCTGTTCGGCACTGAAGCTTTCTTT. Supplemented by reference TRBV18 and TRBJ1-1, the full variable domain reads NAGVMQNPRHLVRRRGQEARLRCSPMKGHSHVYWYRQLPEEGLKFMVYLQKENIIDESGMPKERFSAEFPKEGPSILRIQQVVRGDSAAYFCASSPPSLFGTEAFFGQGTRLTVV.

This chain joins TRBV7-6 and TRBJ2-1; 9 bases are shared with TRBD2. The V gene's germline CDR1 is SGHVS and CDR2 FNYEAQ. With V trimmed by 6 bases and J by 4 bases, 7 bases remained unmatched. This CDR3 spans 15 amino acids. The CDR3 is CASRSLAGRYNEQFF. The CDR3 nucleotides read TGTGCCAGCAGATCACTAGCGGGCCGGTACAATGAGCAGTTCTTC.

This clonotype appeared many times. The CDR3 region is CASSIPPGQKNQPQHF. The DNA for the CDR3 is TGTGCCAGTAGTATACCGCCGGGACAGAAGAATCAGCCCCAGCATTTT. The chain uses TRBV19 and TRBJ1-5; TRBD1 matches at 7 bases. This CDR3 is 16 amino acids long. J lost 4 bases, V lost 2 bases, and 8 bases had no gene match. Germline lookup yields CDR1 LNHDA and CDR2 SQIVND (reference sequence).

This clonotype was counted ten times or more. The chain couples TRBV27 to TRBJ1-2; 7 bases fit TRBD1. CDR1 and CDR2 (germline): MNHEY, SMNVEV (reference sequence). Unmatched junction bases numbered 15, after V lost 6 bases and J lost 2 bases. CDR3 length: 17 amino acids. The CDR3 region has the DNA TGTGCCAGCAGCCGCGGGACAGCGTATCAGTTAAACTATGGCTACACCTTC. Translating gives CASSRGTAYQLNYGYTF.

This clonotype showed up many times. The chain has TRBV20-1 and TRBJ2-7; possible D gene TRBD2, 7 bases. The V end lost 3 bases, the J end lost 4 bases, and 22 bases lay between the germline ends. The CDR3 loop spans 16 amino acids. Germline V gene data show CDR1 as DFQATT and CDR2 as SNEGSKA (reference sequence). In nucleotides, the CDR3 is TGCAGTGCTAGGAAGATGACAGCGGGGAGGGGGTACGAGCAGTACTTC. Translated, it gives CSARKMTAGRGYEQYF.

Turning to this clonotype: It may be a read error: a sequence one base away is much more abundant. The J gene is TRBJ1-1, the V gene TRBV2; no definite D call. This CDR3 contains 15 residues. Trimming took off 7 bases at V and 3 bases at J, with 18 bases between the two ends. Germline lookup yields CDR1 SNHLY and CDR2 FYNNEI. In DNA, the CDR3 is TGTGCCAGCAAAAGACCGCCGGAACTGCACACTGAAGCTTTCTTT. Its protein product is CASKRPPELHTEAFF.

Comments on this clonotype: Because the CDR3 is missing its conserved closing phenylalanine or tryptophan, this is likely a read error. The CDR3 DNA follows: TGTGCCAGCAGGATCGGGACAGTCTCTGGAAACACCATATATTCT. Residues: CASRIGTVSGNTIYS. J is TRBJ1-3 and V is TRBV2; 7 nucleotides agree with TRBD1. The CDR3 is 15 residues long. In germline, CDR1 is SNHLY, CDR2 FYNNEI. V gave up 6 bases and J gave up 0 bases; unmatched junction bases: 5.

The sample holds many counts of this clonotype. The CDR3 protein is CASSPTYNEQFF. CDR3 nucleotides: TGTGCCAGCAGCCCTACCTACAATGAGCAGTTCTTC. The chain has TRBV6-1 and TRBJ2-1; D not resolved. The CDR3 sequence is 12 residues long. From germline, CDR1 is MNHNS and CDR2 SASEGT. Trimming left V 6 bases short and J 2 bases short, with 5 bases between.

This clonotype has a handful of counts. The V gene is TRBV6-2 or TRBV6-3, the J gene TRBJ1-1; 10 bases line up with TRBD1. The junction had 7 bases not matched to a gene; V was cut back by 6 bases and J by 6 bases. This CDR3 spans 14 amino acids. Germline V CDR1 and CDR2: MNHEY, SVGEGT. The CDR3 protein is CASSPDRGPAEAFF. The CDR3 DNA follows: TGTGCCAGCAGCCCAGACAGGGGGCCGGCTGAAGCTTTCTTT.